This T cell receptor beta chain was sequenced for a study of blood T cell repertoires in COVID-19. In the study overall: Samples representing acute and convalescent COVID-19 were sourced from the United States, Italy and Spain. PBMCs, B-cell-depleted T cells, or T cells were the source of the cDNA or gDNA that made up the material.

In the original workflow: Scientists estimated how many nucleated cells there were by amplifying reference gene primers. Libraries were prepared by immunoSEQ multiplex PCR; TCRdb keeps only in-frame clonotypes and omits some of them. The V and J calls and the clone size are those of that table, but D and trimming were determined from the DNA. The sample shows just under 95,000 clones, around 80% of them seen only once. This CDR3 is built from 13 residues. Trimming at V came to 8 bases and at J to 4 bases, leaving 5 bases not matched to a gene. Germline loops: CDR1 LGHDT, CDR2 YNNKEL (reference sequence).

The V gene is TRBV3-1 (or the pseudogene TRBV3-2), the J gene TRBJ2-7; 10 bases are a match to TRBD2. This receptor was obtained from a human donor in a cohort sampled during active COVID-19. The sample comprised peripheral blood. The CDR3 DNA sequence: TGTGCCAGCTCCTGGACTAGCGGTTACGAGCAGTACTTC. This translates into CASSWTSGYEQYF.